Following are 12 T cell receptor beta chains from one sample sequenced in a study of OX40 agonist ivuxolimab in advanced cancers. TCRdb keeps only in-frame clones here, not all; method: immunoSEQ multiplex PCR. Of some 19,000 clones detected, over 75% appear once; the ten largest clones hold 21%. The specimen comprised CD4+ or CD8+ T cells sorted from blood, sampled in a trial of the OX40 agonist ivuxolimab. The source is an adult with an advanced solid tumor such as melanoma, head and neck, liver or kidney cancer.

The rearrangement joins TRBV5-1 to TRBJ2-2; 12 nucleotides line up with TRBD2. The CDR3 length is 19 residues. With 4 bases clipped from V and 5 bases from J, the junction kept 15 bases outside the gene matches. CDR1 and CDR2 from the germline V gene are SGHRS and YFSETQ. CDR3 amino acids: CASSARTVGLAGSTGELFF. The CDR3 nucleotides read TGCGCCAGCAGCGCACGGACGGTAGGACTAGCGGGGTCGACCGGGGAGCTGTTTTTT.

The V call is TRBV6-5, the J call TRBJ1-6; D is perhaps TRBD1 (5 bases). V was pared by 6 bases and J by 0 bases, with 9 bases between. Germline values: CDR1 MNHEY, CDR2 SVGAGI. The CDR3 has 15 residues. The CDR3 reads CASRETDSYNSPLHF. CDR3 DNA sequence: TGTGCCAGCAGGGAGACAGACTCCTATAATTCACCCCTCCACTTT.

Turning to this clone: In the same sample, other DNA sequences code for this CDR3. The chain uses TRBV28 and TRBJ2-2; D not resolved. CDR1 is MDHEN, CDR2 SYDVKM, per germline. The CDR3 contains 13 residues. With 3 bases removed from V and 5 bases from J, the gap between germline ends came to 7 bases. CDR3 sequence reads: CASSLEKTGELFF. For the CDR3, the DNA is TGTGCCAGCAGTTTGGAGAAGACCGGGGAGCTGTTTTTT.

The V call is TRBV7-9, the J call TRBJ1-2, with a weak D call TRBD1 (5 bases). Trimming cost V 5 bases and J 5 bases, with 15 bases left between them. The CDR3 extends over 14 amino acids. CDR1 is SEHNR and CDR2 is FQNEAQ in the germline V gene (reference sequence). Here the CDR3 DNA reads TGTGCCAGCAGCCCTCCCGGGACTCCATATGGCTACACCTTC. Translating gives CASSPPGTPYGYTF.

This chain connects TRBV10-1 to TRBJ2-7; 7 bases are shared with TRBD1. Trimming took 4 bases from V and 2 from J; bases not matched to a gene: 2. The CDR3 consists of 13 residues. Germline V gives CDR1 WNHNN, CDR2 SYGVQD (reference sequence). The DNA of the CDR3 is TGCGCCAGCAGTGTAGGACAGGCCTACGAGCAGTACTTC. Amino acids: CASSVGQAYEQYF.

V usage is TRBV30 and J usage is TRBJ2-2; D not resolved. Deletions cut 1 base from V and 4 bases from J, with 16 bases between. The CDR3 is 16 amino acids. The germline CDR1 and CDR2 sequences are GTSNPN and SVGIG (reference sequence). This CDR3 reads CAWSAPELPFTGELFF. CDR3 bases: TGTGCCTGGAGTGCCCCAGAGCTACCCTTCACCGGGGAGCTGTTTTTT.

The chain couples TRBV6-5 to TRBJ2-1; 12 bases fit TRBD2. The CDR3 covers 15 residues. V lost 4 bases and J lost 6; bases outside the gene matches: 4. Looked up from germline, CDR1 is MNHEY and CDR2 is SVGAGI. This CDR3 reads CASSSGTSGFNEQFF. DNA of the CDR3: TGTGCCAGCAGTTCCGGGACTAGCGGGTTCAATGAGCAGTTCTTC.

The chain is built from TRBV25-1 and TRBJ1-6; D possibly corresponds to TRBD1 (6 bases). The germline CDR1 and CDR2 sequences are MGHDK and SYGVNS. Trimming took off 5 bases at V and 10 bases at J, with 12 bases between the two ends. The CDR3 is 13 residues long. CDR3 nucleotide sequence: TGTGCCAGCAGTTGGCAGGGGAACTCACCCCTCCACTTT. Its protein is CASSWQGNSPLHF.

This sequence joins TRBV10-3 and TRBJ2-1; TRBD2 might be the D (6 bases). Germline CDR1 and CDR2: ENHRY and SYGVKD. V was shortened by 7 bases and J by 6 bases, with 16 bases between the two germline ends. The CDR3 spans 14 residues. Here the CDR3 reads CAIIATRSLNEQFF. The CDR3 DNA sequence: TGTGCCATCATTGCGACTAGGTCCCTCAATGAGCAGTTCTTC.

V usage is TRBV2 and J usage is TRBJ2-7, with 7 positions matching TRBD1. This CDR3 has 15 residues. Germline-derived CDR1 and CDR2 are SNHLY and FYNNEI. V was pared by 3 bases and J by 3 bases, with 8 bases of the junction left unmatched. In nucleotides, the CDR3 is TGTGCCAGCAGTGAGGAGCCGGGACAGATCTACGAGCAGTACTTC. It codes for CASSEEPGQIYEQYF.

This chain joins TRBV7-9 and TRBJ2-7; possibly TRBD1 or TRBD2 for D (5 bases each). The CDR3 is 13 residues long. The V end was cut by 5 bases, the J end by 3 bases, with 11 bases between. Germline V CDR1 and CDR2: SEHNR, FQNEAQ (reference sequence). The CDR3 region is CASSPREFYEQYF. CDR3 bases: TGTGCCAGCAGCCCCAGGGAGTTCTACGAGCAGTACTTC. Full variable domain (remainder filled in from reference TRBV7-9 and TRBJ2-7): DTGVSQNPRHKITKRGQNVTFRCDPISEHNRLYWYRQTLGQGPEFLTYFQNEAQLEKSRLLSDRFSAERPKGSFSTLEIQRTEQGDSAMYLCASSPREFYEQYFGPGTRLTVT.

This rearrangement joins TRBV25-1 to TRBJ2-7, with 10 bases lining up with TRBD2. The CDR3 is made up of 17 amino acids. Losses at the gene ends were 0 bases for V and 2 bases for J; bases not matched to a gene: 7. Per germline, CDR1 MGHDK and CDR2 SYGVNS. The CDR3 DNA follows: TGTGCCAGCAGTGAATACAACTCAGCGGGAGGGACCTACGAGCAGTACTTC. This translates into CASSEYNSAGGTYEQYF.